The present entry profiles one T cell receptor beta chain with its context. The antigen remains undetermined. This record comes from a study of CD8+CD57+ T cells in acquired aplastic anemia. Looking at the study overall: Mean yield of DNA from sorted CD4+ and CD8+ cells was roughly 3.4 ug.

Study observations and caveats: Both patients and controls carried the same twenty-nine CD8+ CDR3 sequences.

CD8+CD57+ cell expansion, shown by flow cytometry, had occurred in the patients selected for sequencing. Patients were therapy-naive when their blood was sampled. The TCR beta profiling, which covered VDJ combination and CDR3 sequence, was carried out using genomic DNA as the template. Each CDR3 protein gets one entry after TCRdb re-called the reads with MiXCR. In the table there are around 500,000 distinct CDR3 sequences, around a third of which are singletons. The CDR3 sequence is 15 residues long. Germline V CDR1 and CDR2: SGHVS, FQNEAQ. The V end was cut by 3 bases, the J end by 7 bases, with 15 bases between.

Material: sorted CD4+, CD8+, or CD8+CD57+ T cells (not recorded which) from PBMCs. V usage is TRBV7-8 and J usage is TRBJ1-4; D perhaps matches TRBD1 (6 bases). This TCR came from a human donor with aplastic anemia. In DNA form, the CDR3 reads TGTGCCAGCAGCTTCTTCGGGGGCGGTGTTGAAAAACTGTTTTTT. Protein product: CASSFFGGGVEKLFF.